Shown below are 4 T cell receptor beta chains from a single sample sequenced in a study of Graves' ophthalmopathy and Graves' hyperthyroidism. The sequenced template was RNA, covering the TCR beta CDR3 region. Following a first-round RT-PCR that used HTBI primers, a second-round multiplex PCR was carried out. One entry per CDR3 protein results from TCRdb running MiXCR on the multiplex PCR reads. The sample holds hundreds of thousands of distinct CDR3 sequences, about 40% seen once. Input material: peripheral blood. These receptors were taken from an adult man with Graves' ophthalmopathy.

V and J are TRBV10-3 and TRBJ1-4, with a tentative D call TRBD1 (6 bases). The CDR3 is 16 amino acids. CDR1 ENHRY and CDR2 SYGVKD come from the germline V gene. Trimming pared 5 bases from V and 2 bases from J, leaving 15 bases between. Here the CDR3 DNA reads TGTGCCATCAGTTGGGAACAGGGTGGTACTAATGAAAAACTGTTTTTT. It encodes CAISWEQGGTNEKLFF.

This clonotype was seen a single time. The rearrangement uses TRBV29-1 and TRBJ2-7, with 7 positions matching TRBD2. Germline trimming cut 0 bases from V and 4 bases from J; bases unmatched to any gene: 15. The CDR3 is 17 residues long. CDR1 SQVTM and CDR2 ANQGSEA come from the germline V gene. Written as DNA, the CDR3 is TGCAGCGTTGAAGATAGAAGGGAGGGCACTGAAGCTTACGAGCAGTACTTC. Residues: CSVEDRREGTEAYEQYF.

V and J are TRBV30 and TRBJ2-3; D might be TRBD2 (6 bases). CDR1 is GTSNPN, CDR2 SVGIG, per germline (reference sequence). The length of the CDR3 is 12 residues. V was shortened by 2 bases and J by 4 bases, with 7 bases between the two germline ends. The DNA for the CDR3 is TGTGCCTGGAGTTGGAGGGCAGATACGCAGTATTTT. This sequence encodes CAWSWRADTQYF.

The chain couples TRBV20-1 to TRBJ1-2; weak D call: TRBD1 (6 bases). There are 13 residues in the CDR3. Germline CDR1 reads DFQATT; CDR2 reads SNEGSKA (reference sequence). V was cut by 3 bases and J by 4 bases, with 12 bases left in between. The CDR3 protein is CSARSGGGYGYTF. CDR3 DNA: TGCAGTGCTAGGAGTGGGGGCGGCTATGGCTACACCTTC.